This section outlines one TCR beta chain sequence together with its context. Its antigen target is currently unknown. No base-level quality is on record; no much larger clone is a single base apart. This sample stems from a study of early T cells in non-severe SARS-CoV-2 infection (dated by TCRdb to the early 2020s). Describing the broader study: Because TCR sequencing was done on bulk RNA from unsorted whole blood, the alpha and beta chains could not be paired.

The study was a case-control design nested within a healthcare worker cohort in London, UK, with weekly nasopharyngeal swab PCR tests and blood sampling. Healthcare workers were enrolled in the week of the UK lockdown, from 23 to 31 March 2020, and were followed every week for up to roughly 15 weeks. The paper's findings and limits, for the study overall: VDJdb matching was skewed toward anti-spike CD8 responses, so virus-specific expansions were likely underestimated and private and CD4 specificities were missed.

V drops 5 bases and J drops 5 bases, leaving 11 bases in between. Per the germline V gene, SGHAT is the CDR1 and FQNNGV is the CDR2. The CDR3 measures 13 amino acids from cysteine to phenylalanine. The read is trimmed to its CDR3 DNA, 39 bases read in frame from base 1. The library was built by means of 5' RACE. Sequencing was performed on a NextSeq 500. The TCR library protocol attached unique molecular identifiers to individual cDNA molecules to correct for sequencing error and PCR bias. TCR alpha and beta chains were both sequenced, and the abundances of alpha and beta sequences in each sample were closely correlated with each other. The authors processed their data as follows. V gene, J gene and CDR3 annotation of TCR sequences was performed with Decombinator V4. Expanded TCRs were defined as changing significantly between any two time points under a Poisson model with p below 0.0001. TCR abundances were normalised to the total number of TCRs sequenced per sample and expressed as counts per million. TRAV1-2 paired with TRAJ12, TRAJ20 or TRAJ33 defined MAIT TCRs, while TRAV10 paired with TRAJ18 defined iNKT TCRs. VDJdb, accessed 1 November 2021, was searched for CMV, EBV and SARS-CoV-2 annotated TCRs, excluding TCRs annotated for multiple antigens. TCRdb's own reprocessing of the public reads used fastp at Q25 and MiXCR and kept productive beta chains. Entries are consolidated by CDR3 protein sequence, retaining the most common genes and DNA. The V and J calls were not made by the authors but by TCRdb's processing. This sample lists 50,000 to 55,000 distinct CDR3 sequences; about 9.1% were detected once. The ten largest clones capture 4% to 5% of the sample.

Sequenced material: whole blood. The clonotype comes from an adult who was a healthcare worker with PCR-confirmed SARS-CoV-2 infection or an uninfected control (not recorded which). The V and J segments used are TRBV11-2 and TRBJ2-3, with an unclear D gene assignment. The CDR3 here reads CASSLIAGDTQYF. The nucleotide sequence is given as TGTGCCAGCAGCCTAATAGCAGGAGATACGCAGTATTTT.